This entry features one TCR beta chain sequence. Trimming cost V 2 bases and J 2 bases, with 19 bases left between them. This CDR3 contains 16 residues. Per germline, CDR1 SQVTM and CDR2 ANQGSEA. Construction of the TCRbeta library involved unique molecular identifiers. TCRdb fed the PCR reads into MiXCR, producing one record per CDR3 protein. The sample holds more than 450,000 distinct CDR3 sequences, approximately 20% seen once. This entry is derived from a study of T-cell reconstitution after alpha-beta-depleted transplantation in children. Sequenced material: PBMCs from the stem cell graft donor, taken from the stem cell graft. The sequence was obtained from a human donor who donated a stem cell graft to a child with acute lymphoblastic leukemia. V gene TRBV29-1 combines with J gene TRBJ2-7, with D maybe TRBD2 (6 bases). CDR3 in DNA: TGCAGCGTTGAATCCCCTAGTCCGCGGGGTCCCTACGAGCAGTACTTC. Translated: CSVESPSPRGPYEQYF.